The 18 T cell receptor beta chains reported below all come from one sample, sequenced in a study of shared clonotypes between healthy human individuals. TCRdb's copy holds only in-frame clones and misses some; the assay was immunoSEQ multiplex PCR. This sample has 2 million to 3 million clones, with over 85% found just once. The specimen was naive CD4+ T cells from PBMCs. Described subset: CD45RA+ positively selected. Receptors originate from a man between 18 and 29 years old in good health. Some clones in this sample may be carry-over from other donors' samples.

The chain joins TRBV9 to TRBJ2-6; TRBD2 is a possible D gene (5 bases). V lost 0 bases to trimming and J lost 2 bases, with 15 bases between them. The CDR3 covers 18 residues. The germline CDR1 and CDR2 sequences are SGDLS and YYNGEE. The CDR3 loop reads CASSVARFWGAGANVLTF. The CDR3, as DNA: TGTGCCAGCAGCGTAGCCAGGTTTTGGGGAGCTGGGGCCAACGTCCTGACTTTC.

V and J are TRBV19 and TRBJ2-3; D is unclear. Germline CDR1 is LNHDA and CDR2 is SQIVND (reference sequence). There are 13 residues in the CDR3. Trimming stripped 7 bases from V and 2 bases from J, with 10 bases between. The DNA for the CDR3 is TGTGCCAGTAATTCGGCGGCCACAGATACGCAGTATTTT. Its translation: CASNSAATDTQYF.

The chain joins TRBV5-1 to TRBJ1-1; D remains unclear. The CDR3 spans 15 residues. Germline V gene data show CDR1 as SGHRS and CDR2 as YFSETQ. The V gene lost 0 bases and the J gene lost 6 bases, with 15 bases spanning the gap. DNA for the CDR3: TGCGCCAGCAGCTTGGGATCGGGCAGGTGGGCTGAAGCTTTCTTT. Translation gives CASSLGSGRWAEAFF.

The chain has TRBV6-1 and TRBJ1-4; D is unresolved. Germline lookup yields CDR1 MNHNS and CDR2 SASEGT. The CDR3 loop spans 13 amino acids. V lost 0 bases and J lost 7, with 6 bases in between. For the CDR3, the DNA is TGTGCCAGCAGTGAAGCCCTATCTGAAAAACTGTTTTTT. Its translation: CASSEALSEKLFF.

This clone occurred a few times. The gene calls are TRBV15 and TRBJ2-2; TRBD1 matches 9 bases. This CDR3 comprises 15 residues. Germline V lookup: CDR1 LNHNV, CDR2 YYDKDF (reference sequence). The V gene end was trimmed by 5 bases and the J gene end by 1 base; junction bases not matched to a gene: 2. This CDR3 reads CATSGTGLNTGELFF. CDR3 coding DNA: TGTGCCACCAGCGGGACAGGGCTGAACACCGGGGAGCTGTTTTTT.

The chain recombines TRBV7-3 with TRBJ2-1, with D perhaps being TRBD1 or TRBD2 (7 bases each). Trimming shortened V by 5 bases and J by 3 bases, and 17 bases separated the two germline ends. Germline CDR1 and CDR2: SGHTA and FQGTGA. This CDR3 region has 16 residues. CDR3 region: CASSARGGGGYNEQFF. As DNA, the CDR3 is TGTGCCAGCAGCGCCCGGGGAGGGGGCGGCTACAATGAGCAGTTCTTC. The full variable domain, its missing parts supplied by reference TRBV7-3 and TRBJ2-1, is GAGVSQTPSNKVTEKGKYVELRCDPISGHTALYWYRQSLGQGPEFLIYFQGTGAADDSGLPNDRFFAVRPEGSVSTLKIQRTERGDSAVYLCASSARGGGGYNEQFFGPGTRLTVL.

CDR3 sequence (DNA): TGTGCCACCCAAGCTCAGGGATCGACGAATGAGCAGTTCTTC. It encodes CATQAQGSTNEQFF. The rearrangement uses TRBV19 and TRBJ2-1; possibly TRBD1 for D (5 bases). Germline V lookup: CDR1 LNHDA, CDR2 SQIVND (reference sequence). V was cut by 10 bases and J by 7 bases, with 20 bases left in between. The CDR3 extends over 14 amino acids.

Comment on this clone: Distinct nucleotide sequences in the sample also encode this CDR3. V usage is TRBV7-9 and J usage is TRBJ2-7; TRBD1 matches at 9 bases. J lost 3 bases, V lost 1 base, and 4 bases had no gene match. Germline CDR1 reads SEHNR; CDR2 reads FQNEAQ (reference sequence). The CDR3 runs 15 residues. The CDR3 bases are TGTGCCAGCAGCTTAGGACAGGGGGTAAGCTACGAGCAGTACTTC. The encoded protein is CASSLGQGVSYEQYF.

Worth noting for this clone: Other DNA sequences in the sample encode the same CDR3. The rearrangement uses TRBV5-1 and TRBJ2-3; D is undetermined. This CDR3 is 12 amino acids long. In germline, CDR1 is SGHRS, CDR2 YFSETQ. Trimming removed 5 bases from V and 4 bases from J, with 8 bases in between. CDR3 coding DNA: TGCGCCAGCAGTCGAGGAGCAGATACGCAGTATTTT. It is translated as CASSRGADTQYF.

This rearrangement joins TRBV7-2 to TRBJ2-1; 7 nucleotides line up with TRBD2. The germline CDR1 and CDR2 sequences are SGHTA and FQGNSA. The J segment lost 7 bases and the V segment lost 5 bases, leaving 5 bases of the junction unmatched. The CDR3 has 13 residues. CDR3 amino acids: CASSRTSANEQFF. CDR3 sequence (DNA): TGTGCCAGCAGCCGAACTAGCGCGAATGAGCAGTTCTTC.

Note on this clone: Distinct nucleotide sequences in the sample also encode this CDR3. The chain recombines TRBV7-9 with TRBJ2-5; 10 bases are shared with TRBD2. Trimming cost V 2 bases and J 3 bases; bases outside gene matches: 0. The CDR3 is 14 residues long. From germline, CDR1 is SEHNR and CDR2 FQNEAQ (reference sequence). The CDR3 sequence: CASSLLAGEETQYF. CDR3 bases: TGTGCCAGCAGCTTACTAGCGGGGGAAGAGACCCAGTACTTC.

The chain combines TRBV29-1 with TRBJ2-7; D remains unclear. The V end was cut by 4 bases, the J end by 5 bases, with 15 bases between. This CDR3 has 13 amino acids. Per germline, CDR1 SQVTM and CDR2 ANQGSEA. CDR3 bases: TGCAGCGTTGGCACGCCCGGGTTCGACGAGCAGTACTTC. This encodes CSVGTPGFDEQYF.

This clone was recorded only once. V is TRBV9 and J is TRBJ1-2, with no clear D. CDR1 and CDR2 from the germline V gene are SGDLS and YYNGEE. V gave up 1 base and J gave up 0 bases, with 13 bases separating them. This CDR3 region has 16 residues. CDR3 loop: CASSVNIGEANYGYTF. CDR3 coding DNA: TGTGCCAGCAGCGTAAACATCGGGGAAGCTAACTATGGCTACACCTTC.

CDR3: CAWSVTPSHLRAFF. CDR3 nucleotides: TGTGCCTGGAGTGTAACCCCATCCCATCTACGGGCTTTCTTT. This chain connects TRBV30 to TRBJ1-1, with D unresolved. Trimming cost V 0 bases and J 11 bases, with 19 bases left between them. The CDR3 totals 14 residues. Germline V gives CDR1 GTSNPN, CDR2 SVGIG (reference sequence).

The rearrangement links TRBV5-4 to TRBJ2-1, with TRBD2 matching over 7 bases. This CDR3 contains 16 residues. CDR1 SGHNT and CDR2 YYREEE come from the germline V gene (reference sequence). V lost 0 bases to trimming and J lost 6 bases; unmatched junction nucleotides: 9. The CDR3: CASSLALGTNPNEQFF. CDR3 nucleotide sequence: TGTGCCAGCAGCTTGGCCCTCGGGACTAACCCCAATGAGCAGTTCTTC.

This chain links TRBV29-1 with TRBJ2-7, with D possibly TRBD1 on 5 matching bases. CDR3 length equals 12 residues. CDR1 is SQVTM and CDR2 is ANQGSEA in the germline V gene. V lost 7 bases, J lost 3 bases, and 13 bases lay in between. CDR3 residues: CSGGRGFYEQYF. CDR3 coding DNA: TGCAGCGGTGGAAGGGGTTTCTACGAGCAGTACTTC.

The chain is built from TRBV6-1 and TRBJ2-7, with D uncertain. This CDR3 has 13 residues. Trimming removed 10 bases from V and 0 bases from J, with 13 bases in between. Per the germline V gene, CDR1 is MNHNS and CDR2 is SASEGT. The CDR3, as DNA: TGTGCCACCAAATCGACGGGCTCCTACGAGCAGTACTTC. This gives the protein CATKSTGSYEQYF.

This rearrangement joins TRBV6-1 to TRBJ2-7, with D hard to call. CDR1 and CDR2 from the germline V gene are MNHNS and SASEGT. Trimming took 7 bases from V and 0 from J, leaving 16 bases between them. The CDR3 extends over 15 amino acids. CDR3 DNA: TGTGCCAGCAAAGAAGGTATACACTACTCCTACGAGCAGTACTTC. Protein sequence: CASKEGIHYSYEQYF.